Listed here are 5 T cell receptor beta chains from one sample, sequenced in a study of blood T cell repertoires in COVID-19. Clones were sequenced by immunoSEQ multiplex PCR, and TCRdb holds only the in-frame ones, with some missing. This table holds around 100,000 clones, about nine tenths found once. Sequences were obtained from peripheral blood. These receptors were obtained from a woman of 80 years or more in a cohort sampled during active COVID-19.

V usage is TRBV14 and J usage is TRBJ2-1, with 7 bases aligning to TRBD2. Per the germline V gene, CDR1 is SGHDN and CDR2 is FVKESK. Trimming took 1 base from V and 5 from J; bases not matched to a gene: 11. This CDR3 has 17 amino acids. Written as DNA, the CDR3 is TGTGCCAGCAGCCAAGGGGTGGGCGGGAGTTTCCACAATGAGCAGTTCTTC. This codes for CASSQGVGGSFHNEQFF.

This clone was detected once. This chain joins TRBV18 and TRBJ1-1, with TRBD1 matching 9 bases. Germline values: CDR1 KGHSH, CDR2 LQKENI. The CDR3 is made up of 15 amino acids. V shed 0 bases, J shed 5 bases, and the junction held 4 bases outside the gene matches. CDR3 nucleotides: TGTGCCAGCTCACCACCGGGAGGGACAGGGACTGAAGCTTTCTTT. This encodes CASSPPGGTGTEAFF.

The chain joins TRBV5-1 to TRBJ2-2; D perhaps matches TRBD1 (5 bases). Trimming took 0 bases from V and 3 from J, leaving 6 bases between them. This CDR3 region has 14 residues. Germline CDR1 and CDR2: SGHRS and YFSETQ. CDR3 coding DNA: TGCGCCAGCAGCTTGGACAGGTACACCGGGGAGCTGTTTTTT. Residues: CASSLDRYTGELFF.

CDR3 in amino acids: CASSLAQGPNEQFF. Here the CDR3 DNA reads TGTGCCAGCTCACTCGCTCAGGGTCCAAATGAGCAGTTCTTC. The J gene is TRBJ2-1, the V gene TRBV18; D possibly corresponds to TRBD1 (5 bases). The V end lost 4 bases, the J end lost 7 bases, and 14 bases lay between the germline ends. This CDR3 contains 14 residues. Germline V gene data show CDR1 as KGHSH and CDR2 as LQKENI.

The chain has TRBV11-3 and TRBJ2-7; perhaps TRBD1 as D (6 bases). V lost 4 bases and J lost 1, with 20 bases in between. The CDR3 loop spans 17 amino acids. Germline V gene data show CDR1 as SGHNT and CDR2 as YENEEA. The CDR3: CASSYRAGGGKSYEQYF. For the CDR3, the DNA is TGTGCCAGCAGCTACCGCGCTGGGGGCGGTAAGTCCTACGAGCAGTACTTC. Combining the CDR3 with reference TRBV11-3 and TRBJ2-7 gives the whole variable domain EAGVVQSPRYKIIEKKQPVAFWCNPISGHNTLYWYLQNLGQGPELLIRYENEEAVDDSQLPKDRFSAERLKGVDSTLKIQPAELGDSAVYLCASSYRAGGGKSYEQYFGPGTRLTVT.